What follows are 10 T cell receptor beta chains derived from one specimen sequenced in a study of naive and memory T cell subsets. The beta constant-region primer was an equimolar mix of two oligonucleotides covering TRBC1 and TRBC2. TCRdb re-derived calls from the UMI-ligation and nested PCR reads in MiXCR, one entry per CDR3 protein. The sample has 32,000 or so distinct CDR3 sequences, about an eighth seen once. Material: effector memory CD4+ T cells from blood. Subset of the sample: effector memory, CD45RA- CD27-. These receptors all come from a human donor in good health.

This clonotype is deemed medium-sized. The rearrangement joins TRBV5-1 to TRBJ2-7; TRBD1 matches 7 bases. V gave up 5 bases and J gave up 1 base; unmatched junction bases: 9. The CDR3 totals 15 residues. Germline CDR1 is SGHRS and CDR2 is YFSETQ. The DNA of the CDR3 is TGCGCCAGCAGTTATGCGGACAGGTCTTCCTACGAGCAGTACTTC. Protein product: CASSYADRSSYEQYF.

V usage is TRBV4-3 and J usage is TRBJ2-1; D is unclear. V lost 8 bases and J lost 8, with 19 bases in between. From germline, CDR1 is LGHNA and CDR2 YSLEER. The CDR3 extends over 14 amino acids. CDR3 loop: CASGSGPYRDEQFF. CDR3 DNA sequence: TGCGCCAGCGGATCCGGACCCTACCGAGATGAGCAGTTCTTC.

This clonotype was observed many times. This chain uses TRBV10-3 with TRBJ2-7, with a weak D call TRBD1 (6 bases). V lost 0 bases and J lost 5, with 11 bases in between. Germline V gene lookup returns CDR1 ENHRY and CDR2 SYGVKD. The CDR3 covers 14 residues. The CDR3 DNA reads as TGTGCCATCAGTGAGTCTCACAGGGCCCACGAGCAGTACTTC. Translation: CAISESHRAHEQYF.

This clonotype was seen more than once but under ten times. The rearrangement joins TRBV20-1 to TRBJ2-5; TRBD2 aligns across 9 bases. V lost 1 base to trimming and J lost 5 bases; unmatched junction nucleotides: 8. The CDR3 extends over 15 amino acids. Germline assignment: CDR1 DFQATT and CDR2 SNEGSKA (reference sequence). CDR3 loop: CSARAGSGSWETQYF. CDR3 DNA sequence: TGCAGTGCTAGAGCTGGTAGCGGGAGTTGGGAGACCCAGTACTTC.

This clonotype was found a few times. This clone may be a read error of a much larger clone one base away. CDR3 coding DNA: TGTGCCAGAACAGTGAGCAATCAGCCCCAGCATTTT. Translating it yields CARTVSNQPQHF. The J gene is TRBJ1-5, the V gene TRBV5-3; D is unclear. TRBV5-3 is known as an ORF, though its function is uncertain. This CDR3 contains 12 residues. V lost 6 bases, J lost 1 base, and 5 bases lay in between.

CDR3 sequence (DNA): TGCGCCAGCAGTCCCTTCAGGGGCCATATGACCTACGAGCAGTACTTC. It specifies CASSPFRGHMTYEQYF. This chain uses TRBV23-1 with TRBJ2-7; D perhaps matches TRBD1 (6 bases). TRBV23-1 is classed as an ORF, of uncertain function. V was cut by 4 bases and J by 2 bases, with 18 bases left in between. The CDR3 consists of 16 residues.

This clonotype was recorded a few times. The chain combines TRBV7-8 with TRBJ2-7, with TRBD2 matching over 7 bases. Germline-derived CDR1 and CDR2 are SGHVS and FQNEAQ. V was pared by 2 bases and J by 7 bases, with 11 bases of the junction left unmatched. This CDR3 spans 15 amino acids. CDR3 region: CASSLRATGEGEQYF. The CDR3 DNA sequence: TGTGCCAGCAGCTTAAGGGCTACCGGGGAGGGGGAGCAGTACTTC.

The genes are TRBV6-2 or TRBV6-3 and TRBJ2-1, with no clear D. Trimming cost V 5 bases and J 7 bases, with 15 bases left between them. Germline V gene data show CDR1 as MNHEY and CDR2 as SVGEGT. The CDR3 is 14 amino acids. The CDR3 DNA reads TGTGCCAGCAGTGAACTATCCGGAAGGAATGAGCAGTTCTTC. Protein sequence: CASSELSGRNEQFF.

This clonotype was seen at least ten times. V usage is TRBV5-5 and J usage is TRBJ1-2; no reliable D call. The V gene lost 2 bases and the J gene lost 7 bases, with 15 bases spanning the gap. Per germline, CDR1 SGHKS and CDR2 YYEKEE (reference sequence). The CDR3 runs 14 residues. In DNA, the CDR3 is TGTGCCAGCAGCTTAGGACTACTTAAACGTGGCTACACCTTC. Amino acid sequence: CASSLGLLKRGYTF.

In its sample, this clonotype was seen a few times. The rearrangement uses TRBV5-1 and TRBJ1-4; 7 nucleotides match TRBD1. V lost 2 bases and J lost 5; bases outside the gene matches: 3. Germline V gives CDR1 SGHRS, CDR2 YFSETQ. The CDR3 extends over 14 amino acids. In nucleotides, the CDR3 is TGCGCCAGCAGCTTACAGGGGAAGAATGAAAAACTGTTTTTT. Residues: CASSLQGKNEKLFF.